One and the same sample provided the 5 T cell receptor beta chains below, sequenced in a study of vaccination and CD4 T cells after COVID-19. These receptors lack a known antigen. Sequencing of the DNA from cultured CD4+ T cells was carried out with the Oncomine TCR Beta short-read assay. TCRdb re-called the PCR reads with MiXCR, one entry per CDR3 protein. Of approximately 15,000 distinct CDR3 sequences detected, under 50% appear once; the ten largest clones hold around 12%. Noted treatment: roughly 11-day PBMC culture with coronavirus spike peptide pools or control peptides (ViraFEST assay). Sequences were obtained from CD4+ T cells from blood, cultured in vitro. The receptors stem from a human donor who had recovered from COVID-19.

This chain joins TRBV6-2 or TRBV6-3 and TRBJ2-1; the match to TRBD2 covers 9 bases. Germline assignment: CDR1 MNHEY and CDR2 SVGEGT. Trimming cost V 0 bases and J 8 bases; bases outside gene matches: 2. This CDR3 is built from 14 residues. The CDR3 DNA sequence: TGTGCCAGCAGTTACTCTACTAGCGGGCATGAGCAGTTCTTC. It is translated as CASSYSTSGHEQFF.

V gene TRBV19 combines with J gene TRBJ2-1; D gene ambiguous. The V gene's germline CDR1 is LNHDA and CDR2 SQIVND (reference sequence). There are 15 residues in the CDR3. Trimming took off 7 bases at V and 0 bases at J, with 13 bases between the two ends. The CDR3 region is CASNYLRGSYNEQFF. Written as DNA, the CDR3 is TGTGCCAGTAACTACCTCCGTGGCTCCTACAATGAGCAGTTCTTC.

The rearrangement links TRBV6-1 to TRBJ2-4, with 7 positions matching TRBD2. The V gene's germline CDR1 is MNHNS and CDR2 SASEGT. V was pared by 7 bases and J by 6 bases, with 6 bases of the junction left unmatched. The length of the CDR3 is 13 residues. CDR3 amino acids: CASTTGGRNIQYF. Here the CDR3 DNA reads TGTGCCAGCACCACCGGGGGGAGAAACATTCAGTACTTC.

The gene calls are TRBV6-1 and TRBJ1-2; D possibly corresponds to TRBD1 (6 bases). V lost 7 bases to trimming and J lost 5 bases, with 17 bases between them. The CDR3 totals 14 residues. CDR1 and CDR2 from the germline V gene are MNHNS and SASEGT. In nucleotides, the CDR3 is TGTGCCAGCACCATCGGGCAGGGGCCGTATGGCTACACCTTC. This translates into CASTIGQGPYGYTF.

This rearrangement joins TRBV7-2 to TRBJ1-5, with 7 bases matching TRBD1. V shed 6 bases, J shed 1 base, and the junction held 9 bases outside the gene matches. The CDR3 consists of 16 residues. Germline CDR1 reads SGHTA; CDR2 reads FQGNSA. CDR3 DNA: TGTGCCAGCAGTCTACAGGGGCCAAGGAGCAATCAGCCCCAGCATTTT. As protein: CASSLQGPRSNQPQHF.